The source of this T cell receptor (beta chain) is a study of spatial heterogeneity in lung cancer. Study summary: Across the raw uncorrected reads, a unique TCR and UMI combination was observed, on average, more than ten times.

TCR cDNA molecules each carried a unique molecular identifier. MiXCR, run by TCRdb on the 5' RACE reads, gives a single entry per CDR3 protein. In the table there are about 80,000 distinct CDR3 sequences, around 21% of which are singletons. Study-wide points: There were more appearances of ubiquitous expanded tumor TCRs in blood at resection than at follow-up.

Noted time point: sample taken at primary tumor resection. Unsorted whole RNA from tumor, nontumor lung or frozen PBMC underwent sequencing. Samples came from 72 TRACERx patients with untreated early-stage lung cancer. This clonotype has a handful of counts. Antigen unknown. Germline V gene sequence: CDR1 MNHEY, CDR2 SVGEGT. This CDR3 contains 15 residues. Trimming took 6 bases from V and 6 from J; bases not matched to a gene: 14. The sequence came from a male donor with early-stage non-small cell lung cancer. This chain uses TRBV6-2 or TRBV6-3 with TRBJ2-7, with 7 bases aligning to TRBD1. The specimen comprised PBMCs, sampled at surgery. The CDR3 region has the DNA TGTGCCAGCAGACCCCACAGGGACAGTTCCGCCGAGCAGTACTTC. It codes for CASRPHRDSSAEQYF.